These T cell receptor beta chains were read from a single sample in a study of blood T cells in healthy people across ages. TCRdb analysed the 5' RACE reads with MiXCR anew, one entry per CDR3 protein. Of about 640,000 distinct CDR3 sequences in the sample, roughly 31% were seen once. Sequenced input: blood. The receptors stem from a woman aged 80 or over in good health. CDR3s include the opening cysteine and the closing phenylalanine or tryptophan. Each record gives: V gene, J gene, clone size, D gene, CDR3 DNA, CDR3 protein. The D gene is left open where the match is weak. Size is omitted from some rows. Given values are once, few, many or a class for expanded clones.

V: TRBV5-3
J: TRBJ1-5
size: -
D: -
DNA: TGTGCCAGAAGCAACGTACATATGGTGACGGAGGATCAGCCCCAGCATTTT
CDR3: CARSNVHMVTEDQPQHF

V: TRBV11-2
J: TRBJ2-5
size: -
D: TRBD2
DNA: TGTGCCAGCAGCCCCGGGACTAGCGGGGGGGTATATGAGACCCAGTACTTC
CDR3: CASSPGTSGGVYETQYF

V: TRBV6-6
J: TRBJ2-2
size: -
D: -
DNA: TGTGCCAGCGGGGGAACCGGGGAGCGGTTTTTT
CDR3: CASGGTGERFF

V: TRBV20-1
J: TRBJ2-1
size: many
D: TRBD2
DNA: TGCAGTGCTAGATGGCTAGCGGGGGGCTACAATGAGCAGTTCTTC
CDR3: CSARWLAGGYNEQFF

V: TRBV6-6
J: TRBJ2-7
size: many
D: -
DNA: TGTGCCAGCAGTTACCTTGGGGCCCTGGGGGAGCAGTACTTC
CDR3: CASSYLGALGEQYF

V: TRBV2
J: TRBJ1-1
size: -
D: TRBD1
DNA: TGTGCCAGCAGTGGACAGGGGGATGGCACTGAAGCTTTCTTT
CDR3: CASSGQGDGTEAFF

V: TRBV20-1
J: TRBJ2-1
size: many
D: TRBD2
DNA: TGCAGTGCTCCTACGACTAGCGGGGGGTTTATCAGCTCCTACAATGAGCAGTTCTTC
CDR3: CSAPTTSGGFISSYNEQFF

V: TRBV5-1
J: TRBJ1-1
size: -
D: -
DNA: TGCGCCGGCAGCGCGGGGGACGGGCCCCGACCCCAAGCTTTCTTT
CDR3: CAGSAGDGPRPQAFF

V: TRBV7-6
J: TRBJ1-1
size: few
D: TRBD1
DNA: TGTGCCAGCAGCTTAAGAGGGAGGGGGCGAGTGAACACTGAAGCTTTCTTT
CDR3: CASSLRGRGRVNTEAFF

V: TRBV20-1
J: TRBJ2-3
size: many
D: TRBD2
DNA: TGCAGTGCTAGGGGGACTAGCGGGGGGAACCAATGGCCAGATACGCAGTATTTT
CDR3: CSARGTSGGNQWPDTQYF

V: TRBV12-3/TRBV12-4
J: TRBJ2-4
size: many
D: TRBD2
DNA: TGTGCCAGCAGTTTAGTGGGGGGGAGAAACATTCAGTACTTC
CDR3: CASSLVGGRNIQYF

V: TRBV4-1
J: TRBJ2-3
size: many
D: TRBD1
DNA: TGCGCCAGCAGCCAAGATGAGACAGGGAGAGGGGTCACAGATACGCAGTATTTT
CDR3: CASSQDETGRGVTDTQYF

V: TRBV5-8
J: TRBJ1-6
size: -
D: TRBD1
DNA: TGTGCCAGCAGCTTCAACAGGGGTCGGCCCCCCCACTTT
CDR3: CASSFNRGRPPHF

V: TRBV18
J: TRBJ2-1
size: -
D: TRBD2
DNA: TGTGCCAGCTCATCCCGGGGGGGGCCGGAGAGAAATGAGCAGTTCTTC
CDR3: CASSSRGGPERNEQFF

V: TRBV5-5
J: TRBJ1-1
size: many
D: -
DNA: TGTGCCAGCAGCATAAACGATCTAGGTTTTGCTTTCTTT
CDR3: CASSINDLGFAFF

V: TRBV7-3
J: TRBJ2-1
size: many
D: -
DNA: TGTGCCAGCAGCTTAACGTCGGAGGGTGAGCAGTTCTTC
CDR3: CASSLTSEGEQFF

V: TRBV5-6
J: TRBJ2-6
size: many
D: TRBD1
DNA: TGTGCCAGCAGCTGGGGGGACAGGATCTCTGGGGCCAACGTCCTGACTTTC
CDR3: CASSWGDRISGANVLTF

V: TRBV6-2/TRBV6-3
J: TRBJ2-1
size: many
D: TRBD2
DNA: TGTGCCAGCAGTTACGGACTAGGCGGGGCCTACGATGAGCAGTTCTTC
CDR3: CASSYGLGGAYDEQFF

V: TRBV20-1
J: TRBJ2-4
size: -
D: -
DNA: TGCAGTCTTTCGGACCGAAACATTCAGTACTTC
CDR3: CSLSDRNIQYF

V: TRBV29-1
J: TRBJ1-2
size: many
D: -
DNA: TGCAGCGTTGAAGATCGCGGCAATGGCTATGGCTACACCTTC
CDR3: CSVEDRGNGYGYTF

V: TRBV7-2
J: TRBJ2-7
size: -
D: TRBD1
DNA: TGTGCCAGCAGCAGCCTGGGACAGGGTCGGACCGAGCAGTACTTC
CDR3: CASSSLGQGRTEQYF

V: TRBV6-6
J: TRBJ2-6
size: -
D: -
DNA: TGTGCCAGCAGCTTACCGTCCGGGTTCACTGGGGCCAACGTCCTGACTTTC
CDR3: CASSLPSGFTGANVLTF

V: TRBV14
J: TRBJ2-1
size: -
D: TRBD2
DNA: TGTGCCAGCAGCCGACATTGGCAGCGGGGGGATTACAATGAGCAGTTCTTC
CDR3: CASSRHWQRGDYNEQFF

V: TRBV11-3
J: TRBJ2-1
size: many
D: TRBD2
DNA: TGTGCCAGCAGCTTATCAGCGGGGACCCGGGAGTTCTTC
CDR3: CASSLSAGTREFF

V: TRBV7-2
J: TRBJ2-2
size: many
D: TRBD2
DNA: TGTGCCAGCAGCCCATCTGGCGGGGGGCCGTCCACCGGGGAGCTGTTTTTT
CDR3: CASSPSGGGPSTGELFF